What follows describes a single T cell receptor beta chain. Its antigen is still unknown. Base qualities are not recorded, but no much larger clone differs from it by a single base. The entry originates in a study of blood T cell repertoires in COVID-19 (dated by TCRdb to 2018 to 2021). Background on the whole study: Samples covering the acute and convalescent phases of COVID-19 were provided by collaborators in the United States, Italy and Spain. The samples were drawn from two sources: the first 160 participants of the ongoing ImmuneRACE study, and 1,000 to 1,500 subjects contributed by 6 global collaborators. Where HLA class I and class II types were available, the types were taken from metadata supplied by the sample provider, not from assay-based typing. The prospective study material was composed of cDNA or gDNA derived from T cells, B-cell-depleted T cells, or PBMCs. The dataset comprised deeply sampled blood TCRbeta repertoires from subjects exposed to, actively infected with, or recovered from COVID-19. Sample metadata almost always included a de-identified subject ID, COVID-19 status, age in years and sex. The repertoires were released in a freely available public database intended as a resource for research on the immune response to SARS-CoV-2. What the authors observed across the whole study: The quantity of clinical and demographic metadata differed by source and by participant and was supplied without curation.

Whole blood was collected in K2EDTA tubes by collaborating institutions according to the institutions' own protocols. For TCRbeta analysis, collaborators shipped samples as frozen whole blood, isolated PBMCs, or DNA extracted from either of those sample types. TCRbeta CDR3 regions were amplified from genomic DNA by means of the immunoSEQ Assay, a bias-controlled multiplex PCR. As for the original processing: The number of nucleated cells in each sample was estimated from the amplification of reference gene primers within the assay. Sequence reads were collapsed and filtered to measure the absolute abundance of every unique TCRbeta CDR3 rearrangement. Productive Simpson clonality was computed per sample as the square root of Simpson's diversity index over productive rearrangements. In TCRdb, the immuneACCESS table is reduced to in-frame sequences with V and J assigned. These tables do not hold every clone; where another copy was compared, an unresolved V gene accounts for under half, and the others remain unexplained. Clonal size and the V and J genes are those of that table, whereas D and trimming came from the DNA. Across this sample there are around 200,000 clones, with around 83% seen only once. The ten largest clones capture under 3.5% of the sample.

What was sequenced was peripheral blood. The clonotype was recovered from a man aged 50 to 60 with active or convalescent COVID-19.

The CDR3: CASSLGGGLGEQYF. The bases read TGTGCCAGCAGCTTGGGAGGGGGCCTCGGCGAGCAGTACTTC. The chain is made from TRBV5-4 and TRBJ2-7; TRBD1 aligns with 7 central bases. Ends trimmed: V by 0 bases, J by 6 bases; bases unmatched to a gene: 6. In the germline V gene (reference sequence), CDR1 corresponds to SGHNT and CDR2 to YYREEE. The CDR3 starts with the cysteine, ends with the phenylalanine, and has 14 residues. Left in the record is the CDR3 DNA by itself, 42 bases read in frame from the first base.